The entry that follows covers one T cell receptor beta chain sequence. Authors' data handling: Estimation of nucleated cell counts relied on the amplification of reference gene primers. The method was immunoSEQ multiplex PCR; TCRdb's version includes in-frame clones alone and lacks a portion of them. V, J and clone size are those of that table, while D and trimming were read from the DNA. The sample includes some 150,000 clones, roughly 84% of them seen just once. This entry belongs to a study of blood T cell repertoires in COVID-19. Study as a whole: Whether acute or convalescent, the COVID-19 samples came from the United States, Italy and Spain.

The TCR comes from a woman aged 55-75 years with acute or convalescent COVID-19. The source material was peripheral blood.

The CDR3 loop reads CASSPGTGWSYEQYF. The CDR3, as DNA: TGTGCCAGCAGTCCCGGGACAGGGTGGTCCTACGAGCAGTACTTC. This chain connects TRBV3-1 (or the pseudogene TRBV3-2) to TRBJ2-7; the match to TRBD1 covers 9 bases. Per the germline V gene, CDR1 is LGHDT and CDR2 is YNNKEL (reference sequence). V gave up 6 bases and J gave up 1 base; unmatched junction bases: 7. This CDR3 region has 15 residues.